The rows below give T cell receptor beta chains drawn from one sample of a study of regulatory T cells in long-lasting Graves disease. Each CDR3 protein is one row after TCRdb ran MiXCR on the multiplex PCR reads. This sample has some 330,000 distinct CDR3 sequences, with 10% to 15% found just once. This sample also appeared in a second study, on T cells in Graves' hyperthyroidism and ophthalmopathy.

The sample consisted of peripheral blood mononuclear cells (PBMCs), taken at new diagnosis, from a patient treated with antithyroid drugs. These receptors originate from a woman between 18 and 29 years old with Graves disease. The CDR3 runs from the conserved cysteine through the conserved F or W. The D gene is left open where the match is weak. Not every row has a clone size; where given, it reads once, few, many or a size class.

v_call,j_call,d_call,clone_size,cdr3_nt,cdr3_aa
TRBV12-3/TRBV12-4,TRBJ1-1,TRBD1,many,TGTGCCAGCATGGAGACAGGGACCTTTAAAGCTTTCTTT,CASMETGTFKAFF
TRBV20-1,TRBJ2-3,TRBD2,many,TGCAGTGCCCGAATGGCGGGAGAGTTGACAGATACGCAGTATTTT,CSARMAGELTDTQYF
TRBV28,TRBJ2-3,NA,NA,TGTGCCAGCAGTTTGCAGATCCCAGATACGCAGTATTTT,CASSLQIPDTQYF
TRBV7-3,TRBJ2-1,NA,few,TGTGCCAGCAGCTTAAAGGGGGGGCGTATGTATGAGCAGTTCTTC,CASSLKGGRMYEQFF
TRBV6-5,TRBJ1-6,NA,few,TGTGCCAGCAGTTACAGAAATTCACCCCTCCACTTT,CASSYRNSPLHF
TRBV5-1,TRBJ2-5,TRBD1,NA,TGCGCCAGCAGCTTGGGTAGGGGACAGCGATTCCAAGAGACCCAGTACTTC,CASSLGRGQRFQETQYF
TRBV28,TRBJ2-2,NA,NA,TGTGCCAGCAGTCTCTTCCCGGGACGGGCGACCGGGGAGCTGTTTTTT,CASSLFPGRATGELFF
TRBV27,TRBJ2-7,TRBD2,NA,TGTGCCAGCAGTCTGACCGGGACTAGCGGAAGGAGGGACGCGCGGGAGCAGTACTTC,CASSLTGTSGRRDAREQYF
TRBV6-1,TRBJ1-5,NA,many,TGTGCCAGCAGTAAACAGGGTATAGGGAATCAGCCCCAGCATTTT,CASSKQGIGNQPQHF
TRBV7-2,TRBJ2-2,TRBD2,many,TGTGCCAGCAGCTGGGGACTAGCGAGGGGCGGGGAGCTGTTTTTT,CASSWGLARGGELFF
TRBV19,TRBJ2-1,NA,few,TGTGCCAGTAGTATAGCCCTCTCCTACAATGAGCAGTTCTTC,CASSIALSYNEQFF
TRBV2,TRBJ1-6,NA,few,TGTGCCAGCAGTGAAGCAGGGGCAAGACGTAGGAGCTCCTATAATTCGCCCCTCCACTTT,CASSEAGARRRSSYNSPLHF
TRBV9,TRBJ2-3,NA,many,TGTGCCAGCAGCGTAGGAGGCAGGGTTAAAGATACGCAGTATTTT,CASSVGGRVKDTQYF
TRBV29-1,TRBJ2-5,NA,few,TGCAGCGTTGTGGGAGTGTCAGAGACCCAGTACTTC,CSVVGVSETQYF
TRBV2,TRBJ2-5,NA,many,TGTGCCAGCAAGGTGGAGACCCAGTACTTC,CASKVETQYF
TRBV15,TRBJ1-2,TRBD1,NA,TGTGCCACCAGCAGCTATACAGGGGAGTCGAATGGCTACACCTTC,CATSSYTGESNGYTF
TRBV6-5,TRBJ2-3,TRBD2,many,TGTGCCAGCAGTTACCCTGGGACTAGCGGGAGCCCGAATACCACAGATACGCAGTATTTT,CASSYPGTSGSPNTTDTQYF
TRBV4-1,TRBJ2-7,TRBD2,NA,TGCGCCAGCAGCCGGATTCCTAGCGGCGGAAACGAGCAGTACTTC,CASSRIPSGGNEQYF
TRBV7-9,TRBJ2-5,NA,many,TGTGCCAGCAGCTTAGAGGGACACATCACGCGAGAGACCCAGTACTTC,CASSLEGHITRETQYF
TRBV15,TRBJ2-1,TRBD2,many,TGTGCCACCAGCAGAGGACGCCCTAGCGGGAGGGACAATGAGCAGTTCTTC,CATSRGRPSGRDNEQFF
TRBV9,TRBJ1-1,NA,NA,TGTGCCAGCAGCGAGCAGGACAGAGAAAACACTGAAGCTTTCTTT,CASSEQDRENTEAFF
TRBV27,TRBJ2-3,TRBD2,many,TGTGCCAGCAGTCGGGGACTAGCGGATACGCAGTATTTT,CASSRGLADTQYF
TRBV29-1,TRBJ2-7,NA,many,TGCAGCGTTGTGGGGGGAGACGCGGCCTACGAGCAGTACTTC,CSVVGGDAAYEQYF
TRBV28,TRBJ1-1,TRBD1,many,TGTGCCAGCAGTCCAACACCGGACAGGCGAACTGAAGCTTTCTTT,CASSPTPDRRTEAFF
TRBV19,TRBJ1-2,NA,NA,TGTGCCAGTAGCCCTGTGAAACAGCTCTTGGACTATGGCTACACCTTC,CASSPVKQLLDYGYTF
TRBV18,TRBJ1-4,TRBD1,many,TGTGCCAGCTCACCAACCCCGGGACAGGGGCATGAAAAACTGTTTTTT,CASSPTPGQGHEKLFF
TRBV11-2,TRBJ1-5,NA,many,TGTGCCAGCAGCCCCCAGGGCCTCGGCAATCAGCCCCAGCATTTT,CASSPQGLGNQPQHF
TRBV6-5,TRBJ1-1,TRBD1,many,TGTGCCAGCAGTTATGCCCGGGACAGGGTAACCCCTAACACTGAAGCTTTCTTT,CASSYARDRVTPNTEAFF
TRBV6-1,TRBJ1-2,NA,many,TGTGCCAGCTTAACGACGGGCAACTATGGCTACACCTTC,CASLTTGNYGYTF
TRBV24-1,TRBJ2-3,TRBD1,many,TGTGCCACCAGTGGTCAGGGGGTGGCAGATACGCAGTATTTT,CATSGQGVADTQYF
TRBV7-6,TRBJ1-5,NA,many,TGTGCCAGCAGCTTAGACTTCGGGGCAAATCAGCCCCAGCATTTT,CASSLDFGANQPQHF
TRBV6-1,TRBJ2-7,TRBD2,many,TGTGCCAGCACTCGCTCTGGGACTAGCGGGAGGGACGAGCAGTACTTC,CASTRSGTSGRDEQYF
TRBV19,TRBJ1-5,NA,many,TGTGCCAGTAGTAAGGACAGTCAGCGTCAGCCCCAGCATTTT,CASSKDSQRQPQHF
TRBV12-3/TRBV12-4,TRBJ2-1,TRBD2,few,TGTGCCAGCAGTTCGTTGGGGACTAGCGGAAGGGATGAGCAGTTCTTC,CASSSLGTSGRDEQFF
TRBV6-4,TRBJ2-2,NA,NA,TGTGCCAGCAGTGAGGGCGGGTCTACCGGGGAGCTGTTTTTT,CASSEGGSTGELFF
TRBV9,TRBJ2-7,NA,NA,TGTGCCAGCAGCGTAGGCCCCAGGCCCTACGAGCAGTACTTC,CASSVGPRPYEQYF
TRBV24-1,TRBJ2-1,NA,few,TGTGCCACCAGTGATAATGGGGAGATAAAGTACAATGAGCAGTTCTTC,CATSDNGEIKYNEQFF
TRBV5-5,TRBJ1-5,TRBD1,many,TGTGCCAGCAGCTTGGCACAGGGGGGGGGGCAGCCCCAGCATTTT,CASSLAQGGGQPQHF
TRBV20-1,TRBJ1-5,NA,few,TGCAGTGCTAGTAGGAACAGGGCGCGACAGCCCCAGCATTTT,CSASRNRARQPQHF
TRBV12-3/TRBV12-4,TRBJ2-3,TRBD2,many,TGTGCCAGCAGAGCGACTAGCGGGAGCCCCACAGATACGCAGTATTTT,CASRATSGSPTDTQYF
TRBV5-1,TRBJ1-1,TRBD1,many,TGCGCCAGCAGCTTACAGGGGGTAGCGAACACTGAAGCTTTCTTT,CASSLQGVANTEAFF
TRBV7-2,TRBJ2-7,TRBD1,many,TGTGCCAGCAGCTTAGGGGGACCGGGACAGGGAACCTACGAGCAGTACTTC,CASSLGGPGQGTYEQYF